This T cell receptor beta chain was captured by sequencing in a study of blood T cell repertoires in COVID-19 (dated by TCRdb to 2019 to 2021). Looking at the study overall: Samples covering the acute and convalescent phases of COVID-19 were provided by collaborators in the United States, Italy and Spain. The material from the prospective study consisted of cDNA or gDNA derived from T cells, B-cell-depleted T cells, or PBMCs. The dataset comprised deeply sampled blood TCRbeta repertoires from subjects exposed to, actively infected with, or recovered from COVID-19. The repertoires were released in a freely available public database meant as a resource for research on the immune response to SARS-CoV-2. The samples were drawn from two sources: the first 160 participants of the ongoing ImmuneRACE study, and 1,000 to 1,500 subjects contributed by 6 global collaborators. The sample metadata nearly always contained a de-identified subject ID, COVID-19 status, age in years and sex. HLA class I and class II types, where available, came from metadata supplied by the sample provider rather than from assay-based typing.

A note on this clone: Its antigen is unknown. No per-base quality is available; no much larger clone lies one base away.

In Seattle, one collaborating source enrolled patients while the infection was active and tracked those patients longitudinally over the course of disease. The collaborating institutions used their own protocols to collect whole blood in K2EDTA tubes. For TCRbeta analysis, collaborators shipped samples in one of three forms: frozen whole blood, isolated PBMCs, or DNA extracted from either of those sample types. V is cut back by 5 bases and J by 7 bases, with 9 bases in the junction unmatched. The CDR3, from cysteine to phenylalanine, totals 17 residues. CDR3 DNA is the only sequence kept; it has 51 bases, read in frame from the first base. The germline V gene provides CDR1 SGHVS and CDR2 FNYEAQ. TCRbeta CDR3 regions were amplified from genomic DNA using the immunoSEQ Assay, a bias-controlled multiplex PCR. Under the source paper's analysis protocol: Nucleated cell counts per sample were estimated from amplification of reference gene primers within the assay. To quantify the absolute abundance of each unique TCRbeta CDR3 rearrangement, sequence reads were collapsed and filtered. Productive Simpson clonality was computed per sample as the square root of Simpson's diversity index over productive rearrangements. The table comes from immuneACCESS by way of TCRdb, which keeps in-frame sequences with V and J called. Part of the clones is missing from these tables; in studies checked, under half for an unresolved V gene and the rest for unknown reasons. Clone size and V and J calls were adopted from that table, with D and trimming inferred from the DNA. The sample has around 270,000 clones on record, around nine tenths of them singletons. Roughly 4.9% of the sample lies in the top ten.

Study-level results and caveats: Clinical and demographic metadata were provided uncurated, with the amount varying by source and participant.

The source is a woman aged 55-69 years with COVID-19, enrolled during active disease. The sequencing sample was made of peripheral blood. The chain joins TRBV7-6 to TRBJ2-1, with TRBD2 identical over 15 junction bases. The CDR3 reads CASSMPAGTSGRNEQFF. DNA sequence: TGTGCCAGCAGCATGCCGGCCGGGACTAGCGGGAGGAATGAGCAGTTCTTC.